What follows are 21 T cell receptor beta chains derived from one specimen sequenced in a study of T cell changes during pregnancy in multiple sclerosis. The protocol was immunoSEQ multiplex PCR, while the TCRdb copy is restricted to in-frame clones and leaves out a portion. Among roughly 27,000 clones listed, roughly 90% were seen once. Sequencing was performed on CD8+ T cells from peripheral blood mononuclear cells, taken in the second trimester of pregnancy. The receptors here all came from a female donor with multiple sclerosis, enrolled in a pregnancy study.

This clone was detected only once. This rearrangement joins TRBV27 to TRBJ2-1, with 9 bases fitting TRBD1. CDR3 length: 15 amino acids. Germline lookup yields CDR1 MNHEY and CDR2 SMNVEV (reference sequence). V shed 6 bases, J shed 4 bases, and the junction held 7 bases outside the gene matches. The CDR3 protein is CASSPRTGDYNEQFF. CDR3 coding DNA: TGTGCCAGCAGCCCGCGGACAGGGGATTACAATGAGCAGTTCTTC.

The V gene is TRBV10-3, the J gene TRBJ1-3; TRBD1 matches at 7 bases. The CDR3 is made up of 17 amino acids. V shed 0 bases and J 2 bases; nucleotides not matched to a gene: 7. The germline V gene encodes CDR1 ENHRY and CDR2 SYGVKD. CDR3 in amino acids: CAISESPGGMAGNTIYF. The CDR3 DNA follows: TGTGCCATCAGTGAGTCCCCAGGGGGAATGGCTGGAAACACCATATATTTT.

The J gene is TRBJ1-2, the V gene TRBV6-5; 7 nucleotides line up with TRBD1. The CDR3 sequence is 14 residues long. The V gene end was trimmed by 7 bases and the J gene end by 4 bases; junction bases not matched to a gene: 9. From germline, CDR1 is MNHEY and CDR2 SVGAGI. CDR3 protein: CASTETGWTYGYTF. The CDR3 bases are TGTGCCAGCACCGAGACAGGGTGGACCTATGGCTACACCTTC.

V is TRBV11-2 and J is TRBJ2-1, with 11 bases that match TRBD2. V dropped 5 bases and J dropped 6; count of bases not matched to a gene: 6. Germline lookup yields CDR1 SGHAT and CDR2 FQNNGV. The CDR3 contains 15 residues. The CDR3 DNA reads TGTGCCAGCAGCCTACCTAGCGGGGGGTTCAATGAGCAGTTCTTC. Amino acid sequence: CASSLPSGGFNEQFF.

In its sample, this clone was seen once. The rearrangement links TRBV5-6 to TRBJ2-7, with 7 bases that match TRBD1. Germline CDR1 is SGHDT and CDR2 is YYEEEE. The CDR3 runs to 16 residues. V lost 4 bases to trimming and J lost 1 base; unmatched junction nucleotides: 11. CDR3: CASSPMGTDPSYEQYF. CDR3 in DNA: TGTGCCAGCAGCCCAATGGGGACAGACCCTTCCTACGAGCAGTACTTC.

The chain employs TRBV7-2 and TRBJ2-3; 9 nucleotides align to TRBD2. With V trimmed by 6 bases and J by 7 bases, 11 bases remained unmatched. This CDR3 contains 15 residues. Per germline, CDR1 SGHTA and CDR2 FQGNSA. The CDR3 nucleotides read TGTGCCAGCAGTCTTTCTAGCGGGGAAACCCATACGCAGTATTTT. It encodes CASSLSSGETHTQYF.

The chain joins TRBV7-9 to TRBJ1-1; D call uncertain. This CDR3 is 12 amino acids long. Germline V lookup: CDR1 SEHNR, CDR2 FQNEAQ (reference sequence). V was shortened by 0 bases and J by 8 bases, with 7 bases between the two germline ends. CDR3 amino acids: CASSLAALEAFF. CDR3 bases: TGTGCCAGCAGCTTAGCGGCCCTGGAAGCTTTCTTT.

V is TRBV15 and J is TRBJ2-7; 10 bases agree with TRBD2. Germline V lookup: CDR1 LNHNV, CDR2 YYDKDF (reference sequence). After removal of 0 bases from V and 0 bases from J, the junction contained 5 bases not matched to a gene. This CDR3 has 17 residues. The CDR3 sequence: CATSRDGASGSSYEQYF. Written as DNA, the CDR3 is TGTGCCACCAGCAGAGATGGGGCTAGCGGGAGCTCCTACGAGCAGTACTTC.

The rearrangement uses TRBV5-1 and TRBJ1-4; no clear D gene. Germline V gene lookup returns CDR1 SGHRS and CDR2 YFSETQ. The V and J ends lost 4 bases and 1 base respectively, with 11 bases between them. The CDR3 has 15 amino acids. This CDR3 reads CASSILGGTNEKLFF. The CDR3 nucleotides read TGCGCCAGCAGCATACTCGGTGGAACTAATGAAAAACTGTTTTTT.

J is TRBJ1-1 and V is TRBV6-5; possible D gene TRBD1, 5 bases. The CDR3 is 14 amino acids. Deletions cut 0 bases from V and 2 bases from J, with 7 bases between. CDR1 and CDR2 from the germline V gene are MNHEY and SVGAGI. CDR3 nucleotide sequence: TGTGCCAGCAGTTACTCCCAGGGCAACACTGAAGCTTTCTTT. This gives the protein CASSYSQGNTEAFF.

This chain uses TRBV7-3 with TRBJ1-6; 7 positions match TRBD1. The germline gives CDR1 SGHTA, CDR2 FQGTGA. V lost 5 bases, J lost 5 bases, and 9 bases stayed unmatched. The CDR3 contains 16 residues. The CDR3 DNA is TGTGCCAGCAGCCGATCTGGGACAGCCGATAATTCACCCCTCCACTTT. The encoded protein is CASSRSGTADNSPLHF.

The CDR3 bases are TGCAGCGTTGAGATAGCGGGGGCCTACGAGCAGTACTTC. Encoded protein: CSVEIAGAYEQYF. The V gene is TRBV29-1, the J gene TRBJ2-7; TRBD2 matches 9 bases. The CDR3 is made up of 13 amino acids. Germline V CDR1 and CDR2: SQVTM, ANQGSEA. The trim removed 3 bases at V and 2 bases at J, leaving 2 bases unmatched.

J is TRBJ2-3 and V is TRBV6-4; maybe TRBD2 (6 bases). V was pared by 0 bases and J by 0 bases, with 7 bases between. CDR1 is MRHNA and CDR2 is SNTAGT in the germline V gene. The CDR3 totals 15 residues. CDR3 region: CASSDSRGSTDTQYF. The CDR3, as DNA: TGTGCCAGCAGTGACTCGCGGGGAAGCACAGATACGCAGTATTTT.

This chain links TRBV5-1 with TRBJ1-6; D not resolved. The CDR3 sequence is 15 residues long. V was shortened by 3 bases and J by 10 bases, with 17 bases between the two germline ends. CDR1 and CDR2 (germline): SGHRS, YFSETQ. The CDR3 spells CASSYSVGGGSPLHF. The CDR3 DNA sequence: TGCGCCAGCAGCTACTCTGTGGGAGGAGGATCACCCCTCCACTTT. The whole variable domain, filled in from reference TRBV5-1 and TRBJ1-6, reads KAGVTQTPRYLIKTRGQQVTLSCSPISGHRSVSWYQQTPGQGLQFLFEYFSETQRNKGNFPGRFSGRQFSNSRSEMNVSTLELGDSALYLCASSYSVGGGSPLHFGNGTRLTVT.

This clone rates as medium-sized (0.01 to 0.1%). The rearrangement uses TRBV2 and TRBJ2-1; TRBD2 agrees at 9 bases. With V trimmed by 3 bases and J by 10 bases, 7 bases remained unmatched. Germline V gene lookup returns CDR1 SNHLY and CDR2 FYNNEI. The CDR3 runs to 14 residues. The CDR3, as DNA: TGTGCCAGCAGTGAGGGGCAGCGGGGGGTCGAGCAGTTCTTC. Translating gives CASSEGQRGVEQFF.

The chain joins TRBV7-9 to TRBJ1-1; D gene unclear. Germline CDR1 is SEHNR and CDR2 is FQNEAQ (reference sequence). The V end was cut by 5 bases, the J end by 5 bases, with 9 bases between. This CDR3 comprises 12 residues. The CDR3 nucleotides are TGTGCCAGCAGCCGCACGGGGACTGAAGCTTTCTTT. Its protein is CASSRTGTEAFF.

The chain combines TRBV27 with TRBJ2-1; tentatively, D is TRBD2 (6 bases). Germline V gene data show CDR1 as MNHEY and CDR2 as SMNVEV (reference sequence). This CDR3 region has 10 residues. V lost 11 bases and J lost 12, with 14 bases in between. Here the CDR3 reads CASGGMRQFF. CDR3 sequence (DNA): TGTGCCTCCGGAGGGATGCGGCAGTTCTTC.

This chain joins TRBV4-3 and TRBJ2-4, with TRBD2 matching over 7 bases. The trim removed 0 bases at V and 8 bases at J, leaving 7 bases unmatched. Germline V gives CDR1 LGHNA, CDR2 YSLEER. This CDR3 region has 15 residues. The CDR3 here is CASSQDGGVGDIQYF. In DNA, the CDR3 is TGCGCCAGCAGCCAAGATGGGGGGGTAGGCGACATTCAGTACTTC.

The chain employs TRBV6-1 and TRBJ1-3, with TRBD1 matching over 7 bases. The CDR3 is 13 residues long. Germline V gene lookup returns CDR1 MNHNS and CDR2 SASEGT. V lost 1 base to trimming and J lost 7 bases; unmatched junction nucleotides: 1. For the CDR3, the DNA is TGTGCCAGCAGTGAAGACAGGGGCAACACCATATATTTT. Translation: CASSEDRGNTIYF.

This chain uses TRBV30 with TRBJ1-2, with D hard to call. The CDR3 is 15 amino acids. Trimming shortened V by 4 bases and J by 2 bases, and 17 bases separated the two germline ends. CDR1 and CDR2 (germline): GTSNPN, SVGIG (reference sequence). The CDR3: CAWNPLRLPNYGYTF. In nucleotides, the CDR3 is TGTGCCTGGAACCCCCTTAGACTGCCGAACTATGGCTACACCTTC. The whole variable domain, filled in from reference TRBV30 and TRBJ1-2, reads SQTIHQWPATLVQPVGSPLSLECTVEGTSNPNLYWYRQAAGRGLQLLFYSVGIGQISSEVPQNLSASRPQDRQFILSSKKLLLSDSGFYLCAWNPLRLPNYGYTFGSGTRLTVV.

The chain couples TRBV7-9 to TRBJ2-1; D uncertain. CDR3 size: 16 residues. In germline, CDR1 is SEHNR, CDR2 FQNEAQ (reference sequence). V lost 5 bases and J lost 2, with 16 bases in between. In DNA, the CDR3 is TGTGCCAGCAGCCCCCAACGAGGTCCCACCTACAATGAGCAGTTCTTC. Protein product: CASSPQRGPTYNEQFF.